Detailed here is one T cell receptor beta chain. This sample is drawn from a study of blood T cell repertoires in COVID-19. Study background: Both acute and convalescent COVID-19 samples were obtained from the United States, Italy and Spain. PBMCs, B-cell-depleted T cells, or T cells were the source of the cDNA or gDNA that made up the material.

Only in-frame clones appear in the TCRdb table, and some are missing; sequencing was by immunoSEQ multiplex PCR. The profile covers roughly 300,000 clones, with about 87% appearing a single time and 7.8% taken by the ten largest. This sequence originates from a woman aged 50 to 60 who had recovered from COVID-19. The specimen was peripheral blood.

The CDR3: CAWRTSGGTGELFF. In DNA form, the CDR3 reads TGTGCCTGGAGAACTAGCGGGGGGACCGGGGAGCTGTTTTTT. The V and J genes are TRBV30 and TRBJ2-2; TRBD2 matches at 12 bases. V lost 3 bases and J lost 5; bases outside the gene matches: 1. The CDR3 is 14 residues long. Germline lookup yields CDR1 GTSNPN and CDR2 SVGIG (reference sequence).